One sample yielded the 17 T cell receptor beta chains listed below, sequenced in a study of early T cells in non-severe SARS-CoV-2 infection. From the 5' RACE reads, TCRdb called clonotypes with MiXCR, one entry per CDR3 protein. The table shows about 83,000 distinct CDR3 sequences, with around 12% occurring only once. Sequenced input: whole blood. These receptor sequences come from an adult who was a healthcare worker with PCR-confirmed SARS-CoV-2 infection or an uninfected control (not recorded which).

This clonotype was seen many times. The chain recombines TRBV6-6 with TRBJ2-5, with 10 bases identical to TRBD2. Germline V gene data show CDR1 as MNHNY and CDR2 as SVGAGI (reference sequence). The CDR3 contains 17 residues. The V segment lost 0 bases and the J segment 7 bases; nucleotides outside the gene matches: 11. Written as DNA, the CDR3 is TGTGCCAGCAGTTACTCTCTGGCTAGCGGGAGCCTCGGGACCCAGTACTTC. Translation gives CASSYSLASGSLGTQYF.

The chain employs TRBV11-2 and TRBJ2-1; TRBD2 aligns across 11 bases. The CDR3 totals 18 residues. J gave up 4 bases and V 1 base, and 9 bases lay outside the gene matches. Germline CDR1 reads SGHAT; CDR2 reads FQNNGV. CDR3 nucleotides: TGTGCCAGCAGCTTAGGAACTAGCGGGAGTATGCAGTACAATGAGCAGTTCTTC. Protein product: CASSLGTSGSMQYNEQFF.

On this clonotype: Mismatch with germline at one junction end may stem from a read error. The rearrangement uses TRBV12-3 or TRBV12-4 and TRBJ2-6, with TRBD1 matching 9 bases. The CDR3 consists of 18 residues. CDR3 sequence reads: CASSKTTGGVSGANALTF. CDR3 in DNA: TGTGCCAGCAGCAAGACGACAGGGGGAGTGTCTGGGGCCAACGCCCTGACTTTC.

V usage is TRBV5-1 and J usage is TRBJ2-3; D is possibly TRBD2 (5 bases). This CDR3 comprises 13 residues. Germline-derived CDR1 and CDR2 are SGHRS and YFSETQ. Trimming shortened V by 4 bases and J by 4 bases, and 10 bases separated the two germline ends. CDR3 amino acids: CASSHGNADTQYF. Written as DNA, the CDR3 is TGCGCCAGCAGCCACGGGAACGCAGATACGCAGTATTTT. Full variable domain (remainder filled in from reference TRBV5-1 and TRBJ2-3): KAGVTQTPRYLIKTRGQQVTLSCSPISGHRSVSWYQQTPGQGLQFLFEYFSETQRNKGNFPGRFSGRQFSNSRSEMNVSTLELGDSALYLCASSHGNADTQYFGPGTRLTVL.

The chain employs TRBV29-1 and TRBJ2-5; no clear D. Germline V CDR1 and CDR2: SQVTM, ANQGSEA. Trimming removed 3 bases at V and 7 bases at J, with 6 bases between. The CDR3 length is 10 residues. Written as DNA, the CDR3 is TGCAGCGTTGAGGGTGGGACCCAGTACTTC. It encodes CSVEGGTQYF.

Turning to this clonotype: This is likely a read error, given that the CDR3 carries no conserved phenylalanine or tryptophan at its end. The chain combines TRBV9 with TRBJ1-1; no clear D. V was clipped by 1 base and J by 3 bases, with 7 bases between them. CDR3 size: 13 residues. From germline, CDR1 is SGDLS and CDR2 YYNGEE. The DNA for the CDR3 is TGTGCCAGCAGCGTAACTGAGGACACTGAAGCTTTCTCT. Its translation is CASSVTEDTEAFS.

This clonotype was counted between two and nine times. This chain's CDR3 is CASSRGPLSEQFF. In nucleotides, the CDR3 is TGTGCCAGCAGCCGAGGACCCCTCAGTGAGCAGTTCTTC. The chain uses TRBV14 and TRBJ2-1; D call uncertain. The CDR3 spans 13 residues. Between the trimmed V and J ends, which lost 4 bases and 9 bases, there was a span of 13 bases. Looked up from germline, CDR1 is SGHDN and CDR2 is FVKESK.

There are a few counts of this clonotype. The V and J genes are TRBV7-2 and TRBJ2-7; possibly TRBD2 for D (5 bases). The V gene lost 5 bases and the J gene lost 2 bases, with 13 bases spanning the gap. There are 14 residues in the CDR3. Per germline, CDR1 SGHTA and CDR2 FQGNSA. The CDR3 spells CASSEVVAPYEQYF. The CDR3 DNA sequence: TGTGCCAGCAGCGAGGTAGTAGCGCCCTACGAGCAGTACTTC.

V is TRBV27 and J is TRBJ2-2, with a tentative D call TRBD2 (5 bases). Germline loops: CDR1 MNHEY, CDR2 SMNVEV (reference sequence). The V and J ends lost 3 bases and 3 bases respectively, with 20 bases between them. This CDR3 contains 18 residues. CDR3 DNA: TGTGCCAGCAGTTTCGACGACTATAGCGCCGAGTACACCGGGGAGCTGTTTTTT. It is translated as CASSFDDYSAEYTGELFF.

This clonotype was counted between two and nine times. The V call is TRBV5-1, the J call TRBJ2-3; TRBD2 agrees at 14 bases. Per germline, CDR1 SGHRS and CDR2 YFSETQ. V shed 4 bases and J 4 bases; nucleotides not matched to a gene: 5. The length of the CDR3 is 16 residues. The chain's CDR3 is CASSAGLAGESDTQYF. CDR3 sequence (DNA): TGCGCCAGCAGCGCGGGACTAGCGGGAGAGTCAGATACGCAGTATTTT.

The V call is TRBV7-2, the J call TRBJ2-3; 8 positions agree with TRBD2. Germline V gene lookup returns CDR1 SGHTA and CDR2 FQGNSA. The CDR3 is 15 residues long. The ends lost 5 bases at V and 1 base at J; junction bases unmatched: 5. The CDR3 region is CASSLPGGRTDTQYF. In DNA form, the CDR3 reads TGTGCCAGCAGCCTCCCGGGAGGGCGCACAGATACGCAGTATTTT.

As regards this clonotype: This may be a read error, as it is one base from a much larger clone. The chain combines TRBV7-9 with TRBJ1-1; D uncertain. The CDR3 covers 13 residues. The V gene's germline CDR1 is SEHNR and CDR2 FQNEAQ (reference sequence). The CDR3 DNA reads as TGTGCCAACAGCTTAGGTCCAGCCACTGAAGCTTTCTTT. Protein product: CANSLGPATEAFF.

The J gene is TRBJ2-5, the V gene TRBV24-1; TRBD1 agrees at 10 bases. V was clipped by 9 bases and J by 6 bases; unmatched bases: 6. Germline CDR1 and CDR2: KGHDR and SFDVKD. This CDR3 has 13 amino acids. The DNA of the CDR3 is TGTGCCACCGACCAGGGACAGGGGCAGACCCAGTACTTC. Protein sequence: CATDQGQGQTQYF.

The genes are TRBV7-2 and TRBJ2-1, with 7 bases lining up with TRBD1. With V trimmed by 5 bases and J by 16 bases, 17 bases remained unmatched. The CDR3 loop spans 14 amino acids. The germline V gene encodes CDR1 SGHTA and CDR2 FQGNSA. CDR3 DNA: TGTGCCAGCAGCAACAACCCCGCCGTAGGACAGGCTTTCTTC. This sequence encodes CASSNNPAVGQAFF.

This clonotype came up a few times. This chain uses TRBV20-1 with TRBJ2-7; TRBD1 is a possible D gene (5 bases). With 5 bases removed from V and 1 base from J, the gap between germline ends came to 9 bases. This CDR3 is 12 amino acids long. Germline CDR1 and CDR2: DFQATT and SNEGSKA (reference sequence). In nucleotides, the CDR3 is TGCAGTGCTGGTACAGGATCCTACGAGCAGTACTTC. As protein: CSAGTGSYEQYF.

A few counts support this clonotype. The rearrangement uses TRBV29-1 and TRBJ2-3, with TRBD2 matching over 15 bases. This CDR3 region has 15 residues. Trimming cost V 6 bases and J 5 bases; bases outside gene matches: 6. The germline CDR1 and CDR2 sequences are SQVTM and ANQGSEA. The CDR3 nucleotides are TGCAGCGTATCGCCGGGACTAGCGGGAGGAGATACGCAGTATTTT. Protein sequence: CSVSPGLAGGDTQYF.

The chain combines TRBV20-1 with TRBJ1-5; D not certain. This CDR3 has 13 residues. Per the germline V gene, CDR1 is DFQATT and CDR2 is SNEGSKA (reference sequence). V shed 7 bases and J shed 4 bases, with 14 bases lying between them. CDR3 in amino acids: CSVSGSLNQPQHF. CDR3 DNA: TGCAGTGTTAGTGGCAGTTTAAATCAGCCCCAGCATTTT.